This T cell receptor beta chain was identified in a study of vaccination effects on CD4 cells after COVID-19 (dated by TCRdb to the early 2020s). General notes on the study: To identify antigen-specific CD4+ T cell clonotypes by their expansion, the ViraFEST assay first stimulated PBMC with viral peptide pools and then applied TCR sequencing. Post-vaccine samples across the study were collected a median of 72 days after the second dose, with a range of 14 to 241. Each well held some 1.9 million PBMC cultured in IMDM containing approximately 5% human AB serum, 8.5 to 10 IU/ml IL-2 and gentamicin, along with 8 to 10 ug/ml peptides. In both COVID-19 convalescent patients and infection-naive vaccine recipients, the study compared SARS-CoV-2 spike-specific CD4+ TCR repertoires from before mRNA vaccination with those from after it. Altogether, nine to ten COVID-19 convalescent patients and a few SARS-CoV-2-naive healthy vaccine recipients made up the full study. Cultures from other donors in the study were sequenced using the Oncomine TCR Beta short-read assay on an Illumina iSeq 100.

A word on this clone: Its antigen is unknown. No much larger clone is present one base from it, and per-base qualities are unavailable.

After more than 9 days of culture, CD4+ T cells were isolated with the EasySep CD4+ T cell isolation kit. Each participant received two doses of an mRNA SARS-CoV-2 vaccine, either BNT162b2 or mRNA-1273. Healthy vaccine recipients had no prior SARS-CoV-2 infection, confirmed by negative nucleocapsid antibodies before and after vaccination. On days 3 and 7, half of the culture medium was replaced with fresh IL-2-containing medium. Each peptide stimulation condition was cultured in triplicate wells unless otherwise noted. Using Ficoll-Paque Plus gradient centrifugation, PBMC were separated from whole blood and then either used fresh or cryopreserved at -140C. The QIAamp micro DNA kit was used to extract genomic DNA from the cultured CD4+ T cells. Libraries were constructed by the immunoSEQ multiplex PCR assay. DNA from the cultured and isolated CD4+ T cells underwent TCR beta CDR3 sequencing. As for how the authors treated the data: Non-productive TCR sequences were removed and reads were trimmed to the CDR3 region, keeping CDR3s of at least 7 amino acids. The MANAFEST web app was used to pick out antigen-specific clonotypes by comparing their expansion in peptide wells with that in reference cultures. To be called positive, a clone needed expansion at FDR<0.05 compared with the reference and with all other wells, an odds ratio greater than 5, and a frequency greater than 0.1% in two replicate wells. A clonotype was defined as cross-reactive if the clonotype was significantly expanded both in SARS-CoV-2 spike wells and in at least one common cold coronavirus spike condition. CDR3 similarity was assessed by Levenshtein distance with the stringdist R package, and unrooted trees were built with ape in R 3.6.1. This is the immuneACCESS table as TCRdb keeps it, with only in-frame sequences that have V and J called. A part of the clones is gone; compared with another copy, unresolved V genes explain less than half, and the rest is unexplained. The D gene and trimming were derived from the DNA, and the V and J assignments and clone size from that table. The sample profile shows about 40,000 clones; about 70% of them were found once. Under 10% of the sample comes from the top ten.

Broader findings and caveats from the paper: In healthy vaccine recipients, vaccine-induced clones were almost all SARS-CoV-2 mono-reactive, with only 1 of 255 cross-reactive with common cold coronaviruses. The study was limited by a small number of convalescent patients, and early post-infection timepoints were lacking. Both infection-induced and vaccine-induced clones contracted markedly at late post-vaccination timepoints, which is consistent with waning T cell responses.

The CDR3 runs 15 residues from the cysteine to the phenylalanine. Just CDR3 DNA is preserved here, 45 bases in frame from base 1. The CDR1 and CDR2 encoded by the germline V gene are ENHRY and SYGVKD. The junction shows trimming of 0 bases on V and 0 bases on J, and the gene matches do not reach 1 base of it. The sequence joins TRBV10-3 to TRBJ1-1; 7 bases in the junction line up with TRBD1. Sequencing used CD4+ T cells from PBMCs cultured without peptide, obtained after COVID-19 vaccination. This sequence originates from a human donor who received a COVID-19 vaccine. In nucleotide form, the sequence is TGTGCCATCAGTGAGTCCGGGACAGTGAACACTGAAGCTTTCTTT. This sequence encodes CAISESGTVNTEAFF.